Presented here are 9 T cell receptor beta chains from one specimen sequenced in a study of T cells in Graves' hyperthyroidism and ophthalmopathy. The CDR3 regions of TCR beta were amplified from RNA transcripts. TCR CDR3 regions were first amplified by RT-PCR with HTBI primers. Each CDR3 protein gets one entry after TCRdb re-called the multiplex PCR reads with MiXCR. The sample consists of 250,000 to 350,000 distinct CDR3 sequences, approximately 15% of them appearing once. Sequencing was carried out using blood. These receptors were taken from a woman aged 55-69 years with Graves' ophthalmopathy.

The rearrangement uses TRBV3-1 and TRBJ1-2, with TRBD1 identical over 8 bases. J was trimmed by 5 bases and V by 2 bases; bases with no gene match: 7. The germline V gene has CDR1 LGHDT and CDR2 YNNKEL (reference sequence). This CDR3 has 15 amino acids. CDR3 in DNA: TGTGCCAGCAGCCAACTGGGACAGGCACTTTATGGCTACACCTTC. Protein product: CASSQLGQALYGYTF.

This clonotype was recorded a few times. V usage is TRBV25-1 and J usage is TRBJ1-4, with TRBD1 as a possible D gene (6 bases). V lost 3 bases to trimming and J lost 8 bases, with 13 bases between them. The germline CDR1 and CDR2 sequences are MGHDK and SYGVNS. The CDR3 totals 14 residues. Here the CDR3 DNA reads TGTGCCAGCAGTGATACCAGGGGCGCGGAAAAACTGTTTTTT. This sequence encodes CASSDTRGAEKLFF.

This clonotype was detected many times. Written as DNA, the CDR3 is TGTGCCAGCAGTTTACGTGGAGGTGGCCAGCCCCAGCATTTT. Encoded protein: CASSLRGGGQPQHF. The chain employs TRBV27 and TRBJ1-5, with D unresolved. Germline V lookup: CDR1 MNHEY, CDR2 SMNVEV (reference sequence). V gave up 2 bases and J gave up 7 bases, with 12 bases separating them. This CDR3 is 14 amino acids long.

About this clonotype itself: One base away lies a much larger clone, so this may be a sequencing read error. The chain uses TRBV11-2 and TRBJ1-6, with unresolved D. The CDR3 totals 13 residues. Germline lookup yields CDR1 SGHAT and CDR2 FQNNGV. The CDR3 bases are TGTGCCAGCAGGAGCTCCTATAAATCACCCCTCCACTTT. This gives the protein CASRSSYKSPLHF.

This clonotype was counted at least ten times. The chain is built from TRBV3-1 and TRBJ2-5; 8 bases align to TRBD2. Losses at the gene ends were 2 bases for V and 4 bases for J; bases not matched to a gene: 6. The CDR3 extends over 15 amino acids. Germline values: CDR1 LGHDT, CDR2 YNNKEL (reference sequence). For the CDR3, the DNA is TGTGCCAGCAGCCAACTATCGGCGGGGGGAGAGACCCAGTACTTC. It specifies CASSQLSAGGETQYF.

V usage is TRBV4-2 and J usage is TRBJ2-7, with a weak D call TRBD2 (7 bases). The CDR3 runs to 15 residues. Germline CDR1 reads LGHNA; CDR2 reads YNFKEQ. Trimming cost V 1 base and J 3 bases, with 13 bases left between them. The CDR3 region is CASSQGGGDNYEQYF. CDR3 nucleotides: TGTGCCAGCAGCCAAGGGGGGGGGGACAACTACGAGCAGTACTTC.

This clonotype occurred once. The CDR3 sequence: CASRPPGAGEQYF. The CDR3 coding sequence is TGCGCCAGCAGACCCCCGGGGGCCGGCGAGCAGTACTTC. V usage is TRBV5-1 and J usage is TRBJ2-7; D tentatively reads TRBD1 or TRBD2 (6 bases each). Trimming removed 5 bases from V and 6 bases from J, with 15 bases in between. The CDR3 covers 13 residues. Germline V lookup: CDR1 SGHRS, CDR2 YFSETQ.

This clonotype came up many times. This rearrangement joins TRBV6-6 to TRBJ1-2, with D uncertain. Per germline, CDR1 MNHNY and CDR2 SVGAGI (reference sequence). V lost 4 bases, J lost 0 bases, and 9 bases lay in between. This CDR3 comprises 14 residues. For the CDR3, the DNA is TGTGCCAGCAGTTCTCGAAGATCTAACTATGGCTACACCTTC. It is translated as CASSSRRSNYGYTF.

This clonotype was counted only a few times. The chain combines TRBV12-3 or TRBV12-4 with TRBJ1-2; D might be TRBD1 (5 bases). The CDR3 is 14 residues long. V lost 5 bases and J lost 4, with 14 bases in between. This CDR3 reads CASSPHPTVYGYTF. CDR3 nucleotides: TGTGCCAGCAGTCCACACCCGACAGTCTATGGCTACACCTTC.